The clone carrying this TCR beta chain was recorded only once. The data originate from a study of blood T cell repertoires in COVID-19. Background on the study: Samples taken during acute and convalescent COVID-19 were collected in the United States, Italy and Spain.

The data were produced by immunoSEQ multiplex PCR, yet TCRdb's version contains in-frame clones alone and is incomplete. The sample has tens of thousands of clones, 80% to 90% seen once. The CDR3 is 15 amino acids. The V gene lost 4 bases and the J gene lost 4 bases, with 13 bases spanning the gap. Germline V CDR1 and CDR2: LGHDT, YNNKEL (reference sequence). The sequencing sample was made of PBMCs or T cells enriched from blood (not recorded which). This sequence joins TRBV3-1 (or the pseudogene TRBV3-2) and TRBJ2-2; TRBD2 might be the D (6 bases). This clonotype originated in a woman in her 40s with acute COVID-19. The CDR3 nucleotides read TGTGCCAGCAGCCCGGCACTAGCAGTCACCGGGGAGCTGTTTTTT. Its protein product is CASSPALAVTGELFF.